The TCR beta chain under discussion was sequenced for a study of identical twins. Findings and limits, study-wide: The more abundant beta clonotypes in cord blood had fewer insertions, and memory repertoires did not show this.

The CDR3 has 16 residues. J lost 1 base, V lost 5 bases, and 10 bases had no gene match. This clonotype was seen repeatedly, ten times or more. Its antigen is currently unknown. Each cDNA held unique molecular identifiers, and template switching gave it a universal primer site. TCRdb reanalysed the 5' RACE reads using MiXCR and keeps one entry per CDR3 protein. The repertoire consists of 650,000 to 750,000 distinct CDR3 sequences, with 21% occurring once and the leading ten covering roughly 4%. The same data also went into a second study, on T cells expressing NK-cell markers. According to that study: TCR beta repertoires came from sorted CD3+CD56+NKG2C+, CD3+CD56+NKG2C- and CD3+CD56-NKG2C+ T cells.

Sequenced: PBMCs. The V and J genes are TRBV12-3 or TRBV12-4 and TRBJ2-5, with 7 nucleotides matching TRBD1. The sequence was collected from a woman aged 18-35 years in good health. In DNA, the CDR3 is TGTGCCAGCAGTAGAAGCTACAGGGGTACCCAAGAGACCCAGTACTTC. Translation gives CASSRSYRGTQETQYF.